What follows are 8 T cell receptor beta chains derived from one specimen sequenced in a study of T cells expressing NK-cell markers. Following a re-call of the 5' RACE reads, TCRdb has one entry per CDR3 protein and lacks DNA. This sample's table reports some 600,000 distinct CDR3 sequences. The sequenced material came from blood T cells: a sorted CD56 or NKG2C T cell subset, CD4+ or CD8+ T cells, or bulk PBMC T cells (not recorded which). The receptors stem from a man in his late teens or twenties in good health.

The CDR3 sequence: CASLKGNEQFF. This chain joins TRBV27 and TRBJ2-1. The CDR3 has 11 amino acids. Germline V gene data show CDR1 as MNHEY and CDR2 as SMNVEV (reference sequence).

This sequence joins TRBV20-1 and TRBJ2-3; TCRdb picks TRBD2, but there is no DNA to check that call. Germline CDR1 reads DFQATT; CDR2 reads SNEGSKA (reference sequence). The CDR3 is made up of 16 amino acids. Here the CDR3 reads CSARDLVGGGPHTQYF.

The rearrangement joins TRBV29-1 to TRBJ2-3. The CDR3 runs to 11 residues. Germline CDR1 SQVTM, CDR2 ANQGSEA. The CDR3 sequence: CSVNAPDTQYF.

The V call is TRBV3-1, the J call TRBJ2-1; lacking DNA, the TRBD1 call made by TCRdb goes unchecked. This CDR3 has 14 residues. The germline V gene has CDR1 LGHDT and CDR2 YNNKEL (reference sequence). The CDR3 spells CASSQRGLGTEQFF.

The chain carries TRBV9 and TRBJ2-5; TCRdb picks TRBD1, but there is no DNA to check that call. Per germline, CDR1 SGDLS and CDR2 YYNGEE. The CDR3 consists of 14 residues. The CDR3 sequence is CASSVAQGKETQYF.

The chain has TRBV6-2 or TRBV6-3 and TRBJ2-7; the D call from TCRdb, TRBD2, cannot be confirmed without DNA. The CDR3 is 15 residues long. The germline V gene has CDR1 MNHEY and CDR2 SVGEGT. CDR3 in amino acids: CASSLLREVSYEQYF.

The chain employs TRBV5-4 and TRBJ1-4; TCRdb's assignment of TRBD1 cannot be checked, as there is no DNA. Per germline, CDR1 SGHNT and CDR2 YYREEE (reference sequence). This CDR3 is 14 amino acids long. The CDR3: CASKPGQGNEKLFF.

This rearrangement joins TRBV30 to TRBJ2-1. CDR1 and CDR2 from the germline V gene are GTSNPN and SVGIG (reference sequence). The CDR3 contains 15 residues. CDR3 sequence: CAWSVQTSGHNEQFF.